These T cell receptor beta chains were read from a single sample in a study of cytomegalovirus exposure and HLA in healthy donors. TCRdb's table, derived via immunoSEQ multiplex PCR, lists solely in-frame clones and lacks some. The top ten hold 2% to 2.5% of the sample, which has hundreds of thousands of clones, more than 55% seen once. Sequencing was done on a sample of PBMCs. The receptors originated from a female donor in good health and CMV-seronegative. Each CDR3 is given with its conserved first and last residue. D genes are given only for firm matches. The size of a clone is reported for some rows only, either as once, few or many, or as a class for expanded clones.

v_call	j_call	d_call	clone_size	cdr3_nt	cdr3_aa
TRBV29-1	TRBJ2-5	TRBD1	-	TGCAGCGTTCTTGGACAGGGAATTAACCAAGAGACCCAGTACTTC	CSVLGQGINQETQYF
TRBV5-4	TRBJ2-2	TRBD2	-	TGTGCCAGCAGCTTTAGCGGGAGCGTAACCGGGGAGCTGTTTTTT	CASSFSGSVTGELFF
TRBV5-5	TRBJ1-4	-	-	TGTGCCAGCAGCTCGAAGGGGGAAGTTGAAAAACTGTTTTTT	CASSSKGEVEKLFF
TRBV5-8	TRBJ2-1	TRBD2	-	TGTGCCAGCAGCTTGGTTAGGGGTCTAGCGGGAGTATTCTACAATGAGCAGTTCTTC	CASSLVRGLAGVFYNEQFF
TRBV15	TRBJ1-1	-	-	TGTGCCACCAGCAGAGCCCTGGACTCCCGGATTGATTTCTTT	CATSRALDSRIDFF
TRBV5-4	TRBJ1-2	TRBD1	few	TGTGCCAGCAGCCCATCCGGGACAGCCTATGGCTACACCTTC	CASSPSGTAYGYTF
TRBV19	TRBJ2-3	-	-	TGTGCCAGTAGTATAGATGGGACAAGGGGAGATACGCAGTATTTT	CASSIDGTRGDTQYF
TRBV12-5	TRBJ2-2	TRBD2	-	TGTGCTAGCCGACTAGCGGGAGGGTCCGCGAACACCGGGGAGCTGTTTTTT	CASRLAGGSANTGELFF
TRBV29-1	TRBJ2-1	-	-	TGCAGCGTTGAAGATCCAGGCGGGATAGGGCAGTTCTTC	CSVEDPGGIGQFF
TRBV6-5	TRBJ2-7	-	-	TGTGCCAGCAGTAGGGGTAGCTCCTACGAGCAGTACTTC	CASSRGSSYEQYF
TRBV6-5	TRBJ2-7	TRBD1	-	TGTGCCAGCAGGGTCACAGGGGTTGGCGAGCAGTACTTC	CASRVTGVGEQYF
TRBV15	TRBJ2-7	-	-	TGTGCCACCAGCAGATACGAGTCGCAGGGAAGTAAGCAGTACTTC	CATSRYESQGSKQYF
TRBV18	TRBJ1-1	-	-	TGTGCCAGCTCACCTTTTGAGACAGTTCCTAACACTGAAGCTTTCTTT	CASSPFETVPNTEAFF
TRBV5-1	TRBJ2-7	TRBD2	once	TGCGCCAGCAGCTTACAACTAGCGGGGACTATTCCCTACGAGCAGTACTTC	CASSLQLAGTIPYEQYF
TRBV30	TRBJ2-1	-	few	TGTGCCTGGAGTGTACAGGCTGAGCAGTTCTTC	CAWSVQAEQFF
TRBV6-1	TRBJ2-5	TRBD2	-	TGTGCCAGCAGTGCCAGCGGGACCCAAGAGACCCAGTACTTC	CASSASGTQETQYF
TRBV6-4	TRBJ1-5	-	-	TGTGCCAGCAGTGCCAAGACAGGTCAGCCCCAGCATTTT	CASSAKTGQPQHF